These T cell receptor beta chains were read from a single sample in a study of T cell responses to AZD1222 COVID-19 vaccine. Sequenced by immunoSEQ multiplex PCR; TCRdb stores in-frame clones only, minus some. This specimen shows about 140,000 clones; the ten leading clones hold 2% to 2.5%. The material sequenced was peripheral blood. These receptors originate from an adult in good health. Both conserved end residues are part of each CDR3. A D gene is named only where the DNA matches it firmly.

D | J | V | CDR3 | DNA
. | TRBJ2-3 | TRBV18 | CASSLRGAGADTQYF | TGTGCCAGCTCCCTCCGGGGGGCTGGGGCAGATACGCAGTATTTT
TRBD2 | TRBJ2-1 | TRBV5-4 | CASSPGASGGNEQFF | TGTGCCAGCAGCCCGGGGGCTAGCGGGGGTAATGAGCAGTTCTTC
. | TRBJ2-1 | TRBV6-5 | CASSFEGWDEQFF | TGTGCCAGCAGTTTTGAGGGTTGGGATGAGCAGTTCTTC
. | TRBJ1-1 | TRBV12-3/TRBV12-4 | CASTPGVPTEAFF | TGTGCCAGCACCCCAGGGGTTCCCACTGAAGCTTTCTTT
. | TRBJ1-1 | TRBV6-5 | CASSSRSGNTEAFF | TGTGCCAGCAGTAGCCGTTCGGGGAACACTGAAGCTTTCTTT
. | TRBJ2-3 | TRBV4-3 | CASSQVVGGTDTQYF | TGCGCCAGCAGCCAAGTCGTGGGCGGCACAGATACGCAGTATTTT
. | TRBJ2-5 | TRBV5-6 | CASSLGPTQETQYF | TGTGCCAGCAGCTTGGGGCCGACCCAAGAGACCCAGTACTTC
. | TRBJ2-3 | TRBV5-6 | CASSLVGFADTQYF | TGTGCCAGCAGCTTGGTGGGGTTCGCAGATACGCAGTATTTT
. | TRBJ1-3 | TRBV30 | CACSGPGNTIYF | TGTGCCTGTTCGGGGCCTGGAAACACCATATATTTT
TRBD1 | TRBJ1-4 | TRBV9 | CASSGDRSDEKLFF | TGTGCCAGCAGCGGGGACAGGTCTGATGAAAAACTGTTTTTT
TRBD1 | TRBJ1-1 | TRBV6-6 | CASSDPTGGTEAFF | TGTGCCAGCAGTGACCCTACAGGGGGAACTGAAGCTTTCTTT
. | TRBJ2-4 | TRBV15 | CATSSRDWLPLAKNIQYF | TGTGCCACCAGCAGCCGGGACTGGCTACCGCTAGCCAAAAACATTCAGTACTTC
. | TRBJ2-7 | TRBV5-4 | CASSSTGAEQYF | TGTGCCAGCAGCTCGACCGGGGCCGAGCAGTACTTC
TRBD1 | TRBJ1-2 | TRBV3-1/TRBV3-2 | CASSPRGQANPVGDYGYTF | TGTGCCAGCAGCCCCCGGGGACAGGCCAACCCTGTAGGAGACTATGGCTACACCTTC
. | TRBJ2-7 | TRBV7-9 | CASNKVGGGPGFEQYF | TGTGCCAGCAATAAGGTCGGGGGCGGACCCGGCTTCGAGCAGTACTTC
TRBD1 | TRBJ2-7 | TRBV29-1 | CSVEGRGQGVRGQYF | TGCAGCGTTGAGGGACGGGGACAGGGAGTTAGGGGGCAGTACTTC
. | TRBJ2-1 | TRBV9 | CASSYRGGSYNEQFF | TGTGCCAGCAGCTACCGAGGGGGCTCCTACAATGAGCAGTTCTTC
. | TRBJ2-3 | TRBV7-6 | CASSRQPWRFGTDTQYF | TGTGCCAGCAGCCGACAACCCTGGCGGTTCGGCACAGATACGCAGTATTTT
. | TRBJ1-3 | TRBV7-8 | CASSLMGAGLGNTIYF | TGTGCCAGCAGCTTAATGGGAGCCGGTTTGGGAAACACCATATATTTT
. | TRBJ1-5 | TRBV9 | CASSGSGTNQPQHF | TGTGCCAGCAGCGGCTCAGGGACCAATCAGCCCCAGCATTTT
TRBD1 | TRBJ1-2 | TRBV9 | CASTSGTGITYGYTF | TGTGCCAGCACTTCCGGGACAGGAATAACCTATGGCTACACCTTC
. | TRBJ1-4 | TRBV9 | CASSVDGLGEKLFF | TGTGCCAGCAGCGTAGACGGACTAGGTGAAAAACTGTTTTTT
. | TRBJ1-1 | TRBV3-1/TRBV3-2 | CASSQAVRGEAFF | TGTGCCAGCAGCCAAGCAGTAAGGGGAGAAGCTTTCTTT
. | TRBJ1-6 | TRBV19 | CASTGSSYNSPLHF | TGTGCCAGTACCGGCTCCTCCTATAATTCACCCCTCCACTTT
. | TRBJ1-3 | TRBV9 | CASSPGTFSGNTIYF | TGTGCCAGCAGCCCCGGGACCTTCTCTGGAAACACCATATATTTT
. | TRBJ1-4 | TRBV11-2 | CASSTHRARATNEKLFF | TGTGCCAGCAGCACTCATCGCGCGCGGGCTACTAATGAAAAACTGTTTTTT
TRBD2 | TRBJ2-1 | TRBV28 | CASSLLSGGALRNEQFF | TGTGCCAGCAGTTTACTTAGCGGGGGGGCATTGAGGAATGAGCAGTTCTTC
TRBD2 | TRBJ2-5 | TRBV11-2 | CASSFLNPTSGQETQYF | TGTGCCAGCAGCTTCCTGAATCCCACTAGCGGCCAAGAGACCCAGTACTTC
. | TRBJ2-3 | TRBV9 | CASSVVAEATDTQYF | TGTGCCAGCAGCGTAGTAGCGGAGGCGACAGATACGCAGTATTTT
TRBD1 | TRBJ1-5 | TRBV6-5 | CASSTDRGQPQHF | TGTGCCAGCAGTACCGACAGGGGGCAGCCCCAGCATTTT
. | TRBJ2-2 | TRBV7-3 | CASSPGLPRVGELFF | TGTGCCAGCAGCCCCGGACTTCCGCGGGTGGGGGAGCTGTTTTTT
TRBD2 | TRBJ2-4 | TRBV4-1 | CASSQGLSRVAGGRNQNIQYF | TGCGCCAGCAGCCAAGGCCTATCTCGGGTAGCGGGGGGGCGTAATCAAAACATTCAGTACTTC
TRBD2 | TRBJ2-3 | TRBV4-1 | CASSQAASGGAPDTQYF | TGCGCCAGCAGCCAAGCGGCTAGCGGGGGGGCCCCAGATACGCAGTATTTT
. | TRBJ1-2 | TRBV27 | CASSFYGGQPYGYTF | TGTGCCAGCAGTTTCTACGGTGGACAGCCCTATGGCTACACCTTC
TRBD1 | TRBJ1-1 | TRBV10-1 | CASSESPTGGMNTEAFF | TGCGCCAGCAGTGAGTCCCCGACAGGGGGCATGAACACTGAAGCTTTCTTT
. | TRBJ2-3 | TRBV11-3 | CASSFEGGTDTQYF | TGTGCCAGCAGCTTCGAGGGGGGCACAGATACGCAGTATTTT
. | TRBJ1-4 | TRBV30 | CAWSVYGGANEKLFF | TGTGCCTGGAGTGTATATGGGGGGGCGAATGAAAAACTGTTTTTT
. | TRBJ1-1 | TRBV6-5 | CASSYRTVPGKTEAFF | TGTGCCAGCAGTTACCGGACAGTCCCCGGGAAGACTGAAGCTTTCTTT
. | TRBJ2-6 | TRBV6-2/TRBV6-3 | CASSPPGSGANVLTF | TGTGCCAGCAGTCCCCCAGGTTCTGGGGCCAACGTCCTGACTTTC
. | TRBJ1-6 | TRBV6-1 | CASSASPSPAENSPLHF | TGTGCCAGCAGTGCGTCACCCAGCCCAGCCGAAAATTCACCCCTCCACTTT